The clone carrying this TCR beta chain was observed many times. The data were obtained in a study of human CD8 memory T cell subsets. This CDR3 is built from 15 residues. Germline CDR1 and CDR2: MNHEY and SVGEGT. The V and J ends lost 3 bases and 5 bases, in that order; junction bases with no gene match: 6. UMI-labeled 5' RACE was the method by which TCR beta libraries were made. TCRdb re-called the 5' RACE reads with MiXCR, one entry per CDR3 protein. The sample gives thousands of distinct CDR3 sequences, 3% to 5% of which show up once; 35% to 40% is in the top ten. V gene TRBV6-2 or TRBV6-3 combines with J gene TRBJ2-1; TRBD2 aligns across 8 bases. The sample taken for sequencing was CD8+ T cells from PBMCs. This TCR came from a human donor in good health. This CDR3 is CASSYSSGRNNEQFF. CDR3 bases: TGTGCCAGCAGTTATTCGAGCGGGAGAAACAATGAGCAGTTCTTC.